This T cell receptor beta chain was identified during a study of blood T cells in healthy people across ages. The germline V gene has CDR1 DFQATT and CDR2 SNEGSKA (reference sequence). This CDR3 is built from 15 residues. Trimming left V 0 bases short and J 3 bases short, with 15 bases between. Sample-barcoded 5' priming and a J-beta primer mix drove a second PCR of about 6 to 12 cycles. Every cDNA molecule bore a tag from a template-switch adaptor containing 12 random nucleotides. TCRdb analysed the 5' RACE reads with MiXCR anew, one entry per CDR3 protein. The data contain around 400,000 distinct CDR3 sequences, about 55% of them seen just once; the ten biggest clones take up under 60%. The table lists this clonotype with many counts. Healthy individuals of Caucasian origin from Russia, aged about 6 to 100, served as donors.

The clonotype comes from a man aged 60 to 69 in good health. The material sequenced was blood. V usage is TRBV20-1 and J usage is TRBJ2-7; D perhaps matches TRBD1 (5 bases). The CDR3 region is CSARDPAGIHYEQYF. As DNA, the CDR3 is TGCAGTGCTAGAGATCCGGCAGGGATCCACTACGAGCAGTACTTC.